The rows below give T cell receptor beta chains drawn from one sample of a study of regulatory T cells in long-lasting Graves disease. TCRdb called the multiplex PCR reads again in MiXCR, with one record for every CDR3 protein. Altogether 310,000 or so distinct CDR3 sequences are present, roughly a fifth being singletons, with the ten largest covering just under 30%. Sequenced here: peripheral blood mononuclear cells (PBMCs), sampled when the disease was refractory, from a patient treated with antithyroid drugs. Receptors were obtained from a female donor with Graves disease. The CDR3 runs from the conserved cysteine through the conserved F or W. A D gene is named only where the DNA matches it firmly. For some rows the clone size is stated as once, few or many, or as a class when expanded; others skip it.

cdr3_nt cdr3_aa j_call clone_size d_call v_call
TGTGCCAGCAGTGGGACTAGCGGGGGGATATACGAGCAGTACTTC CASSGTSGGIYEQYF TRBJ2-7 few TRBD2 TRBV6-1
TGTGCCAGCAGCCTCCGGGGGGTCAGGGTAAGCAATCAGCCCCAGCATTTT CASSLRGVRVSNQPQHF TRBJ1-5 many NA TRBV28
TGTGCCACCAAGGGGCTGGAGAACACTGAAGCTTTCTTT CATKGLENTEAFF TRBJ1-1 few NA TRBV7-6
TGTGCCAGCAGCGGAAAAGGGACTAGCGGGCAAGAGACCCAGTACTTC CASSGKGTSGQETQYF TRBJ2-5 few TRBD2 TRBV11-2
TGCGCCAGCAGCCAAGCCGTCTTCGGGACAGGGGGCGGGGAGCAGTTCTTC CASSQAVFGTGGGEQFF TRBJ2-1 few TRBD1 TRBV4-1
TGTGCCAGTAGTACAGTCATGTCCGGGGGAGCCCAGCATTTT CASSTVMSGGAQHF TRBJ1-5 few NA TRBV19
TGTGCCAGCTCACCTGCCAGGGGTAACACTGAAGCTTTCTTT CASSPARGNTEAFF TRBJ1-1 few NA TRBV18
TGTGCCAGCAGCTCTAGGGAGGGAGGATTAACCGGGGAGCTGTTTTTT CASSSREGGLTGELFF TRBJ2-2 NA TRBD2 TRBV7-3
TGTGCCAGCAGTGAATCCGGGTGGCGAGGCAGCTATGGCTACACCTTC CASSESGWRGSYGYTF TRBJ1-2 many NA TRBV6-1
TGTGCCAGCAGTGAAGGGTGGGGCACCGATGGCTACACCTTC CASSEGWGTDGYTF TRBJ1-2 many NA TRBV6-1
TGTGCCAGCAGCTTGGAGGGCGTAGGGGAGACCCAGTACTTC CASSLEGVGETQYF TRBJ2-5 NA NA TRBV5-4
TGTGCCATCAGTGCTGAGGGGAACACTGAAGCTTTCTTT CAISAEGNTEAFF TRBJ1-1 many NA TRBV10-3
TGTGCCAGCAACCCTTCCTCAGGGAAGTCGGATGGCTACACCTTC CASNPSSGKSDGYTF TRBJ1-2 few NA TRBV12-3/TRBV12-4
TGTGCCAGCTCACCGACCGGGCCACTGAACACTGAAGCTTTCTTT CASSPTGPLNTEAFF TRBJ1-1 many NA TRBV18
TGTGCCACCAGCCCTACCCACAGGATACGAGGCAATCAGCCCCAGCATTTT CATSPTHRIRGNQPQHF TRBJ1-5 few NA TRBV15
TGTGCCAGCAGCCGGACAGCTTATAGCAATCAGCCCCAGCATTTT CASSRTAYSNQPQHF TRBJ1-5 many NA TRBV18
TGTGCCAGCAGCGGGTCCCGAAGCCAACCCCTTCTTTTT CASSGSRSQPLLF TRBJ1-4 few NA TRBV5-6
TGTGCCAGCAGTCAAGGACAGGGGGCTTGGGAGCAGTACTTC CASSQGQGAWEQYF TRBJ2-7 few TRBD1 TRBV27
TGCGCCAGCAGCTATCAGGTGAACACTGAAGCTTTCTTT CASSYQVNTEAFF TRBJ1-1 few NA TRBV5-1
TGTGCCAGCAGCTTAGAGCGGGAGCTGTTTTTT CASSLERELFF TRBJ2-2 few NA TRBV7-9
TGTGCCAGCAGTGATTCACCCTCGGCTAAAAACATTCAGTACTTC CASSDSPSAKNIQYF TRBJ2-4 few NA TRBV2
TGTGCCAGCAGCGCCGGACTAGTGAACACTGAAGCTTTCTTT CASSAGLVNTEAFF TRBJ1-1 many NA TRBV9
TGCGCCAGCAGCCATCCATACGGGGGTGAAAAACTGTTTTTT CASSHPYGGEKLFF TRBJ1-4 few NA TRBV4-1
TGTGCCAGCAGTGACAGGGTACTCTTCGTTTCCTATAATTCACCCCTCCACTTT CASSDRVLFVSYNSPLHF TRBJ1-6 many TRBD1 TRBV28
TGTGCCAGCAGTCTCTCTAGCGGGCTCTCCTACGAGCAGTACTTC CASSLSSGLSYEQYF TRBJ2-7 few TRBD2 TRBV6-1
TGTGCCAGCAGCTTAGGCGGCACGGGTCCGTATGGCTACACCTTC CASSLGGTGPYGYTF TRBJ1-2 many NA TRBV5-6
TGTGCCAGCAGTACGGCGAGCCAACACCGTGAAGCTTTCTTT CASSTASQHREAFF TRBJ1-1 many NA TRBV12-3/TRBV12-4
TGCGCCAGCAGCCAACCTCTAGCGGCTACCAAAAACATTCAGTACTTC CASSQPLAATKNIQYF TRBJ2-4 NA TRBD2 TRBV4-1
TGTGCCAGCAGTGTAATCTCCATGCGATACGCTTTCTTT CASSVISMRYAFF TRBJ1-1 many NA TRBV2
TGTGCCATCAGCCGGGACAGGGGAGACGAGCAGTACTTC CAISRDRGDEQYF TRBJ2-7 NA TRBD1 TRBV10-3
TGCGCCAGCAGCCAGCCAGGGCGGGAAAAACTGTTTTTT CASSQPGREKLFF TRBJ1-4 NA NA TRBV4-1
TGTGCCAGCAGTGGGGACAGGGGGCACAATGAGCAGTTCTTC CASSGDRGHNEQFF TRBJ2-1 many TRBD1 TRBV25-1
TGTGCCAGCAGCGCGCATACAGGGGGCGGACAGCCCCAGCATTTT CASSAHTGGGQPQHF TRBJ1-5 few TRBD1 TRBV7-2
TGCGCCAGCAGCTTGATACCGGGACATAACACCGGGGAGCTGTTTTTT CASSLIPGHNTGELFF TRBJ2-2 few NA TRBV5-1
TGTGCCAGCAGTTTGGATCCAAGCGTCAATCAGCCCCAGCATTTT CASSLDPSVNQPQHF TRBJ1-5 many NA TRBV6-5
TGTGCCATCGGATCCGGGACAGGGGGTTCCTACGAGCAGTACTTC CAIGSGTGGSYEQYF TRBJ2-7 NA TRBD1 TRBV10-3
TGCGCCAGCAGCCAGACAGGGTCGGTCACTGAAGCTTTCTTT CASSQTGSVTEAFF TRBJ1-1 few TRBD1 TRBV4-1